Each of the 28 T cell receptor beta chains below was sequenced from the same sample in a study of blood T cells in healthy people across ages. Combining a sample-barcoded 5' primer with a J-beta primer mix, a second PCR ran for 7 to 11 cycles. One entry per CDR3 protein results from TCRdb running MiXCR on the 5' RACE reads. Among 1.8 million or so distinct CDR3 sequences listed, about 39% were seen once. Sequencing was carried out using blood. All receptors come from a human donor in good health.

The J gene is TRBJ2-5, the V gene TRBV7-9; 10 bases map to TRBD2. The J call may be faulty, since TRBJ2-7 better matches the DNA end. Germline CDR1 reads SEHNR; CDR2 reads FQNEAQ (reference sequence). The CDR3 is 17 residues long. The CDR3 sequence: CASTSPVLAGAIYEQYF. The CDR3 coding sequence is TGTGCCAGCACCTCACCGGTCCTAGCGGGGGCAATCTACGAGCAGTACTTC.

V is TRBV28 and J is TRBJ1-6; perhaps TRBD1 as D (5 bases). CDR3 length: 15 residues. V was clipped by 6 bases and J by 8 bases, with 17 bases between them. Germline CDR1 MDHEN, CDR2 SYDVKM. Here the CDR3 reads CASSTNRRSHSPLHF. CDR3 DNA: TGTGCCAGCAGCACTAACAGGAGATCGCATTCACCCCTCCACTTT.

This clonotype was observed a few times. One end of the junction fails to match germline, which may point to a read error. The chain is built from TRBV28 and TRBJ1-4; TRBD1 aligns across 7 bases. Germline loops: CDR1 MDHEN, CDR2 SYDVKM. The CDR3 length is 14 residues. CDR3 residues: CASSLTGVREKLFF. The CDR3 nucleotides are TGCGCCAGCAGTTTAACAGGGGTTAGAGAAAAACTGTTTTTT.

CDR3 sequence (DNA): TGCGCCAGCAGCCAAGCGGGGGCTACGATAGATACGCAGTATTTT. It specifies CASSQAGATIDTQYF. The chain uses TRBV4-3 and TRBJ2-3; D might be TRBD1 or TRBD2, each matching 6 bases. CDR1 is LGHNA and CDR2 is YSLEER in the germline V gene. The CDR3 is 15 residues long. The germline V and J ends were trimmed by 1 base and 5 bases, with 13 bases remaining between them.

This clonotype has more than one count but fewer than ten. This rearrangement joins TRBV7-8 to TRBJ2-1, with 9 nucleotides matching TRBD2. V lost 5 bases to trimming and J lost 7 bases; unmatched junction nucleotides: 12. The CDR3 is 16 amino acids. Germline V gene lookup returns CDR1 SGHVS and CDR2 FQNEAQ. The CDR3 here is CASSPLGGGARNEQFF. CDR3 DNA sequence: TGTGCCAGCAGCCCGCTCGGCGGGGGGGCACGGAATGAGCAGTTCTTC.

For this clonotype: It may be a read error: a sequence one base away is much more abundant. The V gene is TRBV12-3 or TRBV12-4, the J gene TRBJ2-3; possible D gene TRBD2, 5 bases. The CDR3 spans 16 residues. The CDR3 sequence: CASSPLGGRTTDAQYF. In DNA, the CDR3 is TGTGCCAGCAGCCCCTTGGGCGGGCGGACCACAGATGCGCAGTATTTT.

This chain uses TRBV29-1 with TRBJ1-1; D not resolved. Germline CDR1 and CDR2: SQVTM and ANQGSEA. Trimming removed 3 bases at V and 1 base at J, with 6 bases between. The CDR3 consists of 12 residues. The CDR3, as DNA: TGCAGCGTTGAGAAAGAGAACACTGAAGCTTTCTTT. As protein: CSVEKENTEAFF.

The gene calls are TRBV12-3 or TRBV12-4 and TRBJ1-2; maybe TRBD1 (5 bases). Trimming shortened V by 3 bases and J by 4 bases, and 12 bases separated the two germline ends. The CDR3 is made up of 14 amino acids. The CDR3 spells CASSFQGVGYGYTF. The CDR3 DNA reads TGTGCCAGCAGTTTTCAGGGTGTGGGCTATGGCTACACCTTC.

V and J are TRBV7-3 and TRBJ2-3, with no clear D. The germline V gene encodes CDR1 SGHTA and CDR2 FQGTGA. This CDR3 contains 15 residues. Trimming left V 4 bases short and J 1 base short, with 12 bases between. The CDR3 sequence is CASSWGTIGTDTQYF. CDR3 bases: TGTGCCAGCAGCTGGGGAACGATCGGCACAGATACGCAGTATTTT.

V and J are TRBV28 and TRBJ2-7; D assignment may be TRBD1 or TRBD2 (6 bases each). Germline assignment: CDR1 MDHEN and CDR2 SYDVKM. Trimming removed 6 bases from V and 4 bases from J, with 16 bases in between. This CDR3 is 14 amino acids long. The CDR3 DNA reads TGTGCCAGCAGAGCTAGAGGGGGGTCTTACGAGCAGTACTTC. Translation: CASRARGGSYEQYF.

The chain is built from TRBV27 and TRBJ2-7; 7 nucleotides match TRBD1. Germline CDR1 and CDR2: MNHEY and SMNVEV (reference sequence). V shed 3 bases, J shed 2 bases, and the junction held 7 bases outside the gene matches. The CDR3 spans 15 residues. The CDR3 nucleotides are TGTGCCAGCAGTTTCGTCCAGGGGGTTCCCTACGAGCAGTACTTC. Protein product: CASSFVQGVPYEQYF.

In the case of this clonotype: A much larger clone differs from this one at a single base, so this may be a read error. The chain carries TRBV29-1 and TRBJ2-7, with D maybe TRBD2 (5 bases). Trimming removed 1 base at V and 1 base at J, with 11 bases between. Looked up from germline, CDR1 is SQVTM and CDR2 is ANQGSEA. The CDR3 is 14 residues long. CDR3 residues: CSVEGLRRSYEQYF. CDR3 DNA sequence: TGCAGCGTTGAAGGCCTCAGGAGGTCCTACGAGCAGTACTTC.

This clonotype was counted between two and nine times. The chain joins TRBV29-1 to TRBJ1-2; no definite D call. The CDR3 has 12 amino acids. Germline V gives CDR1 SQVTM, CDR2 ANQGSEA. Deletions cut 7 bases from V and 4 bases from J, with 13 bases between. CDR3 amino acids: CSGVREPYGYTF. The CDR3 DNA is TGCAGCGGGGTCCGCGAGCCCTATGGCTACACCTTC.

In its sample, this clonotype was seen a few times. This chain uses TRBV29-1 with TRBJ2-5, with 7 bases identical to TRBD2. This CDR3 spans 11 amino acids. J lost 5 bases, V lost 7 bases, and 4 bases had no gene match. Looked up from germline, CDR1 is SQVTM and CDR2 is ANQGSEA. The CDR3 protein is CSGGGPETQYF. The CDR3 DNA follows: TGCAGCGGGGGAGGGCCGGAGACCCAGTACTTC.

The V call is TRBV3-1, the J call TRBJ2-7; D perhaps matches TRBD2 (6 bases). V was trimmed by 2 bases and J by 5 bases, leaving 13 bases between them. The CDR3 length is 14 residues. Per germline, CDR1 LGHDT and CDR2 YNNKEL (reference sequence). The CDR3 protein is CASSQWGDNNEQYF. CDR3 nucleotides: TGTGCCAGCAGCCAATGGGGGGATAATAACGAGCAGTACTTC.

The J gene is TRBJ1-1, the V gene TRBV27, with D hard to call. V was clipped by 6 bases and J by 0 bases, with 11 bases between them. CDR3 size: 14 residues. From germline, CDR1 is MNHEY and CDR2 SMNVEV (reference sequence). CDR3 sequence (DNA): TGTGCCAGCAGGGTAACTAACATGAACACTGAAGCTTTCTTT. Translation gives CASRVTNMNTEAFF.

This chain connects TRBV9 to TRBJ2-4; no clear D. The J call may be faulty, since TRBJ2-5 better matches the DNA end. The CDR3 loop spans 12 amino acids. Germline values: CDR1 SGDLS, CDR2 YYNGEE. The CDR3 here is CASIKIQETQYF. CDR3 nucleotides: TGTGCCAGCATCAAGATCCAAGAGACCCAGTACTTC.

V usage is TRBV7-2 and J usage is TRBJ2-4; D possibly uses TRBD1 or TRBD2 (5 bases each). The CDR3 runs 15 residues. Germline V gene lookup returns CDR1 SGHTA and CDR2 FQGNSA. V gave up 6 bases and J gave up 13 bases, with 25 bases separating them. CDR3 sequence (DNA): TGTGCCAGCAGTAGGGAGACCAGGGTTCTCAACGGGCAGTACTTC. It specifies CASSRETRVLNGQYF.

This clonotype was seen at least ten times. The V call is TRBV12-3 or TRBV12-4, the J call TRBJ2-5, with D perhaps TRBD1 or TRBD2 (5 bases each). The V end lost 3 bases, the J end lost 7 bases, and 6 bases lay between the germline ends. The CDR3 is 11 amino acids. CDR3 nucleotide sequence: TGTGCCAGCAGTTTTGGGGGGACCCAGTACTTC. It translates to CASSFGGTQYF.

This chain joins TRBV20-1 and TRBJ2-1; 7 bases map to TRBD2. The germline gives CDR1 DFQATT, CDR2 SNEGSKA (reference sequence). V lost 1 base and J lost 1; bases outside the gene matches: 7. The length of the CDR3 is 16 residues. CDR3 region: CSARVRNSGSYNEQFF. DNA for the CDR3: TGCAGTGCTAGAGTGCGGAATAGCGGGTCCTACAATGAGCAGTTCTTC.

This clonotype has a handful of counts. This chain links TRBV2 with TRBJ2-1; 7 nucleotides match TRBD2. The germline CDR1 and CDR2 sequences are SNHLY and FYNNEI. V was pared by 6 bases and J by 1 base, with 9 bases of the junction left unmatched. The CDR3 is made up of 16 amino acids. The CDR3 is CASSESSGQSYNEQFF. The CDR3 nucleotides read TGTGCCAGCAGCGAATCTAGCGGACAATCCTACAATGAGCAGTTCTTC. Together with reference TRBV2 and TRBJ2-1, the CDR3 gives the full variable domain: EPEVTQTPSHQVTQMGQEVILRCVPISNHLYFYWYRQILGQKVEFLVSFYNNEISEKSEIFDDQFSVERPDGSNFTLKIRSTKLEDSAMYFCASSESSGQSYNEQFFGPGTRLTVL.

This chain links TRBV9 with TRBJ2-1; the D gene is possibly TRBD1 (6 bases). The germline gives CDR1 SGDLS, CDR2 YYNGEE. This CDR3 has 15 residues. With 3 bases removed from V and 6 bases from J, the gap between germline ends came to 16 bases. CDR3 sequence: CASSGYGTNFNEQFF. The CDR3 DNA reads TGTGCCAGCAGCGGATACGGGACAAATTTCAATGAGCAGTTCTTC. Full variable domain (remainder filled in from reference TRBV9 and TRBJ2-1): DSGVTQTPKHLITATGQRVTLRCSPRSGDLSVYWYQQSLDQGLQFLIQYYNGEERAKGNILERFSAQQFPDLHSELNLSSLELGDSALYFCASSGYGTNFNEQFFGPGTRLTVL.

There are a few counts of this clonotype. The rearrangement joins TRBV11-2 to TRBJ1-5, with a possible D match to TRBD1 (6 bases). Per the germline V gene, CDR1 is SGHAT and CDR2 is FQNNGV. This CDR3 has 15 residues. V gave up 4 bases and J gave up 2 bases, with 12 bases separating them. In DNA form, the CDR3 reads TGTGCCAGCAGCTCGGTAGGGGGACGCAATCAGCCCCAGCATTTT. It yields the protein CASSSVGGRNQPQHF. Full variable domain (missing parts from reference TRBV11-2 and TRBJ1-5): EAGVAQSPRYKIIEKRQSVAFWCNPISGHATLYWYQQILGQGPKLLIQFQNNGVVDDSQLPKDRFSAERLKGVDSTLKIQPAKLEDSAVYLCASSSVGGRNQPQHFGDGTRLSIL.

This clonotype was detected only a few times. The J gene is TRBJ1-2, the V gene TRBV20-1; no clear D gene. V was shortened by 6 bases and J by 2 bases, with 19 bases between the two germline ends. The CDR3 has 15 residues. The V gene's germline CDR1 is DFQATT and CDR2 SNEGSKA (reference sequence). CDR3 sequence reads: CSAPVDQEPNYGYTF. CDR3 nucleotides: TGCAGTGCCCCGGTGGACCAGGAGCCGAACTATGGCTACACCTTC.

V gene TRBV12-3 or TRBV12-4 combines with J gene TRBJ2-7; D remains ambiguous. Trimming removed 0 bases from V and 2 bases from J, with 11 bases in between. The CDR3 sequence is 15 residues long. The CDR3: CASSLALAATYEQYF. The CDR3 bases are TGTGCCAGCAGTTTAGCGCTGGCAGCGACCTACGAGCAGTACTTC.

In this sample, this clonotype turned up a few times. The chain recombines TRBV9 with TRBJ2-7; D is unresolved. CDR3 length equals 14 residues. Germline CDR1 reads SGDLS; CDR2 reads YYNGEE. Trimming took 2 bases from V and 3 from J, leaving 12 bases between them. In DNA form, the CDR3 reads TGTGCCAGCAGCGTGGGCTCCAGTCTCTACGAGCAGTACTTC. Its protein product is CASSVGSSLYEQYF.

This chain links TRBV6-5 with TRBJ2-1; D is unresolved. Germline CDR1 MNHEY, CDR2 SVGAGI. The CDR3 totals 15 residues. V was clipped by 5 bases and J by 8 bases, with 19 bases between them. CDR3 coding DNA: TGTGCCAGCAGTACCTACAGCCTTAAGGGCGATGAGCAGTTCTTC. It yields the protein CASSTYSLKGDEQFF.

The CDR3, as DNA: TGTGCCAGCAGTCCCCTTGGTTCTCAGCCCCAGCATTTT. It codes for CASSPLGSQPQHF. This chain connects TRBV12-3 or TRBV12-4 to TRBJ1-5; D is unresolved. V dropped 5 bases and J dropped 6 bases, with 11 bases sitting between them. This CDR3 is 13 amino acids long.